This is a list of T cell receptor beta chains from one sample in a study of blood T cell repertoires in COVID-19. Repertoires were generated with immunoSEQ multiplex PCR, while TCRdb's copy carries only in-frame clones and drops some. The sample comprises about 150,000 clones, just under 85% of which are singletons, and roughly 6.2% rests with the top ten. The sample was PBMCs or T cells enriched from blood (not recorded which). The receptors were sampled from a woman aged 40 to 50 who had recovered from COVID-19. CDR3s include the opening cysteine and the closing phenylalanine or tryptophan.

j_call cdr3_length v_call cdr3_aa
TRBJ2-1 16 TRBV18 CASSPPGGAHYNEQFF
TRBJ2-3 17 TRBV10-1 CASSENPSQGGTDTQYF
TRBJ2-7 13 TRBV7-2 CASSSDRTYEQYF
TRBJ1-2 13 TRBV29-1 CSVESRGVYGYTF
TRBJ1-1 15 TRBV5-1 CASSRSGTANTEAFF
TRBJ1-2 12 TRBV3-1/TRBV3-2 CASSQGADGYTF
TRBJ2-7 14 TRBV30 CAWSFGGRGYEQYF
TRBJ2-7 13 TRBV2 CASSVGTAYEQYF
TRBJ1-2 13 TRBV18 CASSPGHNYGYTF
TRBJ1-2 13 TRBV11-2 CASSLGQNYGYTF
TRBJ1-5 13 TRBV7-2 CASSLSGAQPQHF
TRBJ1-5 15 TRBV2 CASSPGRPSNQPQHF
TRBJ2-1 14 TRBV7-8 CASSLAGDYNEQFF
TRBJ1-2 13 TRBV2 CASGWDGSSGYTF
TRBJ2-1 16 TRBV7-8 CASSPQLWGHYNEQFF
TRBJ1-2 12 TRBV6-5 CASSPDRYGYTF
TRBJ2-5 11 TRBV12-3/TRBV12-4 CASSSGGTQYF
TRBJ1-1 13 TRBV15 CATSKSGGISAFF
TRBJ2-2 14 TRBV5-4 CASSRQGNTGELFF
TRBJ1-2 12 TRBV16 CASSPGSIGYTF
TRBJ2-3 16 TRBV18 CASSPVRVAGTDTQYF
TRBJ1-3 14 TRBV19 CASSRGDSGNTIYF
TRBJ1-1 12 TRBV10-3 CAISEAGLGAFF
TRBJ1-3 15 TRBV27 CASSPRTDSGNTIYF
TRBJ1-2 13 TRBV6-5 CASTREANYGYTF
TRBJ2-1 13 TRBV12-3/TRBV12-4 CASSLVTYNEQFF
TRBJ2-2 16 TRBV11-3 CASSLDRALNTGELFF
TRBJ2-7 16 TRBV28 CASSLSGQAEGFEQYF
TRBJ2-1 14 TRBV2 CASSGGTVSNEQFF
TRBJ2-7 17 TRBV3-1/TRBV3-2 CASSQEGGWRRSYEQYF
TRBJ2-3 14 TRBV10-1 CASRDDTHTDTQYF
TRBJ1-1 10 TRBV7-9 CASSLYYAFF
TRBJ1-1 14 TRBV5-4 CASSFRDLNTEAFF
TRBJ2-7 11 TRBV30 CAWRGGYEQYF
TRBJ1-5 17 TRBV19 CASSIDRTGSVGRPQHF
TRBJ2-7 12 TRBV6-5 CASSYGGSEQYF
TRBJ2-2 18 TRBV9 CASSPRTSGSKNTGELFF
TRBJ2-5 14 TRBV11-3 CASSHRGTGETQYF
TRBJ1-1 15 TRBV10-3 CAISETRTGNTEAFF
TRBJ1-4 16 TRBV25-1 CASSGGTGVANEKLFF
TRBJ2-3 13 TRBV29-1 CSVEYRQADTQYF
TRBJ2-5 12 TRBV19 CASSTGGGTQYF
TRBJ1-2 16 TRBV5-1 CASSLTGANSNYGYTF
TRBJ1-5 17 TRBV5-1 CASSLEPGDYSNQPQHF
TRBJ1-1 16 TRBV10-3 CASEGVSGQMNTEAFF
TRBJ2-1 12 TRBV9 CASSVGANEQFF
TRBJ1-1 13 TRBV6-5 CASSSPTGAEAFF
TRBJ2-7 16 TRBV28 CASTGWRDDFSYEQYF